One and the same sample provided the 22 T cell receptor beta chains below, sequenced in a study of T cell responses to AZD1222 COVID-19 vaccine. Libraries were prepared by immunoSEQ multiplex PCR; TCRdb keeps only in-frame clonotypes and omits some of them. The table shows roughly 180,000 clones, with 90% to 95% occurring only once. The sample in question was peripheral blood, obtained on day 0 of AZD1222 vaccination. These receptors came from an adult in good health.

The rearrangement joins TRBV7-2 to TRBJ2-1, with 7 bases lining up with TRBD1. Trimming cost V 5 bases and J 0 bases; bases outside gene matches: 7. This CDR3 contains 16 residues. Germline CDR1 reads SGHTA; CDR2 reads FQGNSA. CDR3 nucleotides: TGTGCCAGCAGCGTCCGGGGACAGAGCTCCTACAATGAGCAGTTCTTC. It yields the protein CASSVRGQSSYNEQFF.

V usage is TRBV9 and J usage is TRBJ2-1; perhaps TRBD1 as D (6 bases). Germline V CDR1 and CDR2: SGDLS, YYNGEE. V lost 0 bases, J lost 15 bases, and 19 bases lay in between. The CDR3 extends over 14 amino acids. The CDR3 DNA is TGTGCCAGCAGCGTAGCCTTCAATACCAGGGGTCGGTTCTTC. It specifies CASSVAFNTRGRFF.

V usage is TRBV10-3 and J usage is TRBJ1-4; TRBD1 aligns across 8 bases. Per germline, CDR1 ENHRY and CDR2 SYGVKD. The CDR3 totals 14 residues. J gave up 4 bases and V 2 bases, and 0 bases lay outside the gene matches. The CDR3 sequence is CAISEGQGNEKLFF. CDR3 coding DNA: TGTGCCATCAGTGAGGGACAGGGTAATGAAAAACTGTTTTTT.

The J gene is TRBJ2-7, the V gene TRBV7-9, with D possibly TRBD2 on 6 matching bases. The germline V and J ends were trimmed by 1 base and 2 bases, with 12 bases remaining between them. Germline V lookup: CDR1 SEHNR, CDR2 FQNEAQ (reference sequence). This CDR3 spans 15 amino acids. CDR3 residues: CASSLGGAATYEQYF. CDR3 in DNA: TGTGCCAGCAGCTTAGGCGGGGCGGCGACCTACGAGCAGTACTTC.

The chain is built from TRBV5-1 and TRBJ2-3; weak D call: TRBD1 (6 bases). Trimming removed 1 base at V and 0 bases at J, with 12 bases between. CDR1 and CDR2 (germline): SGHRS, YFSETQ. CDR3 length equals 16 residues. The CDR3: CASSLSGTQSTDTQYF. The CDR3 DNA sequence: TGCGCCAGCAGCTTGTCCGGGACACAAAGCACAGATACGCAGTATTTT.

The chain combines TRBV7-9 with TRBJ2-7, with D possibly being TRBD1 (5 bases). The length of the CDR3 is 14 residues. V dropped 4 bases and J dropped 3 bases, with 13 bases sitting between them. Germline-derived CDR1 and CDR2 are SEHNR and FQNEAQ (reference sequence). CDR3 bases: TGTGCCAGCAGCTCGCAGGGAATAAGCTACGAGCAGTACTTC. Protein product: CASSSQGISYEQYF. The full variable domain, rest sourced from reference TRBV7-9 and TRBJ2-7, is DTGVSQNPRHKITKRGQNVTFRCDPISEHNRLYWYRQTLGQGPEFLTYFQNEAQLEKSRLLSDRFSAERPKGSFSTLEIQRTEQGDSAMYLCASSSQGISYEQYFGPGTRLTVT.

The V call is TRBV6-2 or TRBV6-3, the J call TRBJ1-1; the D gene is possibly TRBD1 (5 bases). CDR1 and CDR2 from the germline V gene are MNHEY and SVGEGT. The V end was cut by 6 bases, the J end by 5 bases, with 19 bases between. This CDR3 comprises 15 residues. The CDR3 nucleotides are TGTGCCAGCAGCTCGGGGGAGGGGATGGGAACTGAAGCTTTCTTT. Protein product: CASSSGEGMGTEAFF.

The chain recombines TRBV2 with TRBJ2-1; D remains unclear. The CDR3 contains 15 residues. Looked up from germline, CDR1 is SNHLY and CDR2 is FYNNEI. Trimming took 3 bases from V and 4 from J, leaving 13 bases between them. Written as DNA, the CDR3 is TGTGCCAGCAGTGAGTGGCTTACTATGTACAATGAGCAGTTCTTC. It codes for CASSEWLTMYNEQFF.

The chain uses TRBV11-2 and TRBJ2-7, with 7 bases aligning to TRBD1. The length of the CDR3 is 14 residues. Germline CDR1 reads SGHAT; CDR2 reads FQNNGV. Germline trimming cut 1 base from V and 5 bases from J; bases unmatched to any gene: 5. The CDR3 loop is CASSLGWQGDEQYF. CDR3 sequence (DNA): TGTGCCAGCAGCTTAGGTTGGCAGGGGGACGAGCAGTACTTC.

This clone was counted between two and nine times. The V and J genes are TRBV30 and TRBJ1-3, with 7 bases aligning to TRBD1. V gave up 0 bases and J gave up 4 bases; unmatched junction bases: 9. Germline CDR1 and CDR2: GTSNPN and SVGIG (reference sequence). The CDR3 spans 16 residues. CDR3: CAWSVEGAPSGNTIYF. In DNA form, the CDR3 reads TGTGCCTGGAGTGTAGAGGGGGCGCCCTCCGGAAACACCATATATTTT.

Remarks on this clone: Distinct nucleotide sequences in the sample also encode this CDR3. This chain connects TRBV21-1 to TRBJ1-2. TRBV21-1 is termed a pseudogene. The CDR3 is made up of 10 amino acids. The CDR3 here is CASGPHGYTF. Here the CDR3 DNA reads TGTGCCAGCGGCCCCCATGGCTATACCTTC.

The V gene is TRBV7-9, the J gene TRBJ2-1, with D maybe TRBD2 (5 bases). This CDR3 comprises 13 residues. The V end was cut by 3 bases, the J end by 7 bases, with 10 bases between. CDR1 and CDR2 (germline): SEHNR, FQNEAQ (reference sequence). The CDR3 DNA follows: TGTGCCAGCAGCTTTTTTGCGGGTAATGAGCAGTTCTTC. As protein: CASSFFAGNEQFF.

The chain employs TRBV7-2 and TRBJ2-7; D is uncertain. The CDR3 consists of 12 residues. Per the germline V gene, CDR1 is SGHTA and CDR2 is FQGNSA. Trimming pared 4 bases from V and 7 bases from J, leaving 11 bases between. CDR3 nucleotide sequence: TGTGCCAGCAGCTCGAGCCTCCTAGAGCAGTACTTC. Translating it yields CASSSSLLEQYF.

The chain employs TRBV27 and TRBJ1-5; D possibly corresponds to TRBD1 (6 bases). V lost 6 bases, J lost 5 bases, and 14 bases lay in between. Germline V gene data show CDR1 as MNHEY and CDR2 as SMNVEV (reference sequence). This CDR3 is 14 amino acids long. The CDR3 spells CASSFDRFHQPQHF. CDR3 coding DNA: TGTGCCAGCAGCTTCGACAGGTTTCATCAGCCCCAGCATTTT.

The rearrangement uses TRBV7-2 and TRBJ2-5, with D possibly being TRBD2 (5 bases). Germline loops: CDR1 SGHTA, CDR2 FQGNSA. V was trimmed by 5 bases and J by 4 bases, leaving 14 bases between them. The CDR3 extends over 14 amino acids. DNA of the CDR3: TGTGCCAGCAGCCCATCGGGGATTACAGAGACCCAGTACTTC. Protein: CASSPSGITETQYF.

The V call is TRBV5-5, the J call TRBJ2-2, with a weak D call TRBD2 (5 bases). CDR1 and CDR2 (germline): SGHKS, YYEKEE (reference sequence). The CDR3 contains 16 residues. Trimming left V 1 base short and J 0 bases short, with 10 bases between. DNA of the CDR3: TGTGCCAGCAGCTTGTTCCTAGCTTCGAACACCGGGGAGCTGTTTTTT. Its translation: CASSLFLASNTGELFF.

The chain links TRBV7-2 to TRBJ1-1, with TRBD1 matching 12 bases. Trimming cost V 6 bases and J 1 base; bases outside gene matches: 6. The CDR3 sequence is 16 residues long. CDR1 and CDR2 (germline): SGHTA, FQGNSA. DNA for the CDR3: TGTGCCAGCAGGCGGGACAGGGGGCCGGGGAACACTGAAGCTTTCTTT. Translation gives CASRRDRGPGNTEAFF.

CDR3 residues: CASSLVGTDREETQYF. For the CDR3, the DNA is TGCGCCAGCAGCTTGGTAGGAACTGACAGGGAAGAGACCCAGTACTTC. The V and J genes are TRBV5-1 and TRBJ2-5, with 7 positions matching TRBD1. The germline CDR1 and CDR2 sequences are SGHRS and YFSETQ. The CDR3 runs to 16 residues. J gave up 3 bases and V 0 bases, and 8 bases lay outside the gene matches. Variable domain in full (rest from reference TRBV5-1 and TRBJ2-5): KAGVTQTPRYLIKTRGQQVTLSCSPISGHRSVSWYQQTPGQGLQFLFEYFSETQRNKGNFPGRFSGRQFSNSRSEMNVSTLELGDSALYLCASSLVGTDREETQYFGPGTRLLVL.

The chain couples TRBV5-4 to TRBJ1-2; no firm D call. CDR1 and CDR2 from the germline V gene are SGHNT and YYREEE (reference sequence). The V end lost 1 base, the J end lost 2 bases, and 12 bases lay between the germline ends. There are 15 residues in the CDR3. CDR3 sequence: CASSLSGSPNYGYTF. In DNA, the CDR3 is TGTGCCAGCAGCTTGTCAGGATCTCCAAACTATGGCTACACCTTC.

The chain carries TRBV4-1 and TRBJ2-5; 10 bases match TRBD1. CDR3 length: 17 residues. Germline CDR1 is MGHRA and CDR2 is YSYEKL. V dropped 2 bases and J dropped 1; count of bases not matched to a gene: 7. CDR3: CASSQPLRDRGQETQYF. As DNA, the CDR3 is TGCGCCAGCAGCCAACCCCTCCGGGACAGGGGCCAAGAGACCCAGTACTTC.

This chain links TRBV30 with TRBJ2-3; 12 positions agree with TRBD2. Trimming at V came to 6 bases and at J to 3 bases, leaving 7 bases not matched to a gene. Per the germline V gene, CDR1 is GTSNPN and CDR2 is SVGIG (reference sequence). The CDR3 has 15 residues. The CDR3 nucleotides are TGTGCCTGCAATAGACTAGCGGGAGCTACAGATACGCAGTATTTT. Encoded protein: CACNRLAGATDTQYF.

V and J are TRBV10-3 and TRBJ2-5; perhaps TRBD2 as D (6 bases). V shed 2 bases and J shed 3 bases, with 10 bases lying between them. This CDR3 region has 14 residues. Germline loops: CDR1 ENHRY, CDR2 SYGVKD. DNA for the CDR3: TGTGCCATCAGTGAGATGGGCGGGAAAGAGACCCAGTACTTC. Its translation is CAISEMGGKETQYF.